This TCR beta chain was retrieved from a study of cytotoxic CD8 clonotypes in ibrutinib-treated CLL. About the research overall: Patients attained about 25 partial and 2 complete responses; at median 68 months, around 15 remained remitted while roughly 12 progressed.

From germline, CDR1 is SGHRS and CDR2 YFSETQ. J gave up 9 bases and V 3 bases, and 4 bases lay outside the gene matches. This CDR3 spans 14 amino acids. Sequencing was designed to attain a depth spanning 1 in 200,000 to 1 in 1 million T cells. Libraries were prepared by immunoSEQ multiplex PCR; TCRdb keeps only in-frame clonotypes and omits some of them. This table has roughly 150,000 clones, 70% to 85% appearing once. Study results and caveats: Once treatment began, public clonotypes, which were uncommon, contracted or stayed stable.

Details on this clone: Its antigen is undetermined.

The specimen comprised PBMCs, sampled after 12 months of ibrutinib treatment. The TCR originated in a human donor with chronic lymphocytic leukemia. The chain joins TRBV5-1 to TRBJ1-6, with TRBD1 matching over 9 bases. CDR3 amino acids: CASSWGQGSSPLHF. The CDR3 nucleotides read TGCGCCAGCAGCTGGGGACAGGGAAGTTCACCCCTCCACTTT.